A single sample is the source of the 29 T cell receptor beta chains below, sequenced in a study of T cells in Graves' hyperthyroidism and ophthalmopathy. Amplified TCR beta CDR3 regions derived from RNA transcripts. HTBI primers were employed in a first-round RT-PCR of the TCR CDR3. TCRdb independently ran MiXCR on the multiplex PCR reads; one entry per CDR3 protein. The sample shows fewer than 650,000 distinct CDR3 sequences, 14% to 15% of them seen only once. Material: blood. Receptor source: a woman in her 40s with Graves' ophthalmopathy.

This clonotype was recorded many times. The gene calls are TRBV28 and TRBJ2-5; a weak D match, TRBD2 (6 bases). Germline lookup yields CDR1 MDHEN and CDR2 SYDVKM. The CDR3 has 16 residues. V lost 6 bases and J 2 bases, leaving 19 bases between the germline ends. The CDR3: CASSPSGAGRQETQYF. CDR3 DNA: TGTGCCAGCAGCCCGTCTGGGGCGGGAAGACAAGAGACCCAGTACTTC. The whole variable domain, remainder taken from reference TRBV28 and TRBJ2-5, is DVKVTQSSRYLVKRTGEKVFLECVQDMDHENMFWYRQDPGLGLRLIYFSYDVKMKEKGDIPEGYSVSREKKERFSLILESASTNQTSMYLCASSPSGAGRQETQYFGPGTRLLVL.

This clonotype was recorded many times. The chain couples TRBV6-5 to TRBJ2-7; 9 bases are a match to TRBD2. There are 15 residues in the CDR3. V was clipped by 4 bases and J by 3 bases; unmatched bases: 7. CDR1 and CDR2 from the germline V gene are MNHEY and SVGAGI. The CDR3 nucleotides read TGTGCCAGCAGTTCGACTAGCGGAAGACACTACGAGCAGTACTTC. Protein sequence: CASSSTSGRHYEQYF.

In this sample, this clonotype turned up many times. This sequence joins TRBV28 and TRBJ2-7; tentative D call: TRBD2 (6 bases). This CDR3 spans 13 amino acids. The V end was cut by 5 bases, the J end by 2 bases, with 10 bases between. Per the germline V gene, CDR1 is MDHEN and CDR2 is SYDVKM. The CDR3 spells CASSRRAAYEQYF. CDR3 DNA: TGTGCCAGCAGTCGGAGGGCCGCCTACGAGCAGTACTTC.

This clonotype appeared many times. This chain connects TRBV5-1 to TRBJ2-7; tentatively, D is TRBD1 (5 bases). In germline, CDR1 is SGHRS, CDR2 YFSETQ. Trimming pared 7 bases from V and 7 bases from J, leaving 18 bases between. This CDR3 contains 13 residues. CDR3 protein: CASAPTDSGEQYF. CDR3 in DNA: TGCGCCAGCGCGCCGACCGATTCAGGGGAGCAGTACTTC.

V gene TRBV3-1 combines with J gene TRBJ1-3, with a weak D call TRBD1 (5 bases). V shed 4 bases and J shed 6 bases, with 19 bases lying between them. CDR1 is LGHDT and CDR2 is YNNKEL in the germline V gene (reference sequence). The CDR3 has 16 amino acids. The CDR3 protein is CASSPPRGRQPNTIYF. The CDR3 nucleotides read TGTGCCAGCAGCCCCCCTCGAGGTCGACAGCCAAACACCATATATTTT.

This clonotype has a handful of counts. This chain links TRBV28 with TRBJ2-7; D gene ambiguous. Trimming pared 8 bases from V and 5 bases from J, leaving 13 bases between. The CDR3 consists of 12 residues. Germline CDR1 is MDHEN and CDR2 is SYDVKM. This CDR3 is CASRKHRNEQYF. In nucleotides, the CDR3 is TGTGCCAGCCGGAAACATCGGAACGAGCAGTACTTC. The full variable domain, completed using reference TRBV28 and TRBJ2-7, is DVKVTQSSRYLVKRTGEKVFLECVQDMDHENMFWYRQDPGLGLRLIYFSYDVKMKEKGDIPEGYSVSREKKERFSLILESASTNQTSMYLCASRKHRNEQYFGPGTRLTVT.

The chain recombines TRBV12-5 with TRBJ2-7, with 9 bases matching TRBD2. Unmatched junction bases numbered 23, after V lost 3 bases and J lost 5 bases. This CDR3 contains 20 residues. Per germline, CDR1 LGHNT and CDR2 FRNRAP. CDR3 sequence reads: CASGFRGLAIRHSSGHEQYF. CDR3 coding DNA: TGTGCTAGTGGTTTCCGTGGACTAGCGATTCGACACTCAAGCGGCCACGAGCAGTACTTC.

This clonotype was observed many times. The chain employs TRBV4-1 and TRBJ1-2, with D hard to call. The CDR3 contains 16 residues. V shed 1 base and J shed 5 bases, with 17 bases lying between them. Germline CDR1 and CDR2: MGHRA and YSYEKL. The CDR3 region is CASSQVHSDASYGYTF. In DNA, the CDR3 is TGCGCCAGCAGCCAAGTACATTCGGACGCCTCGTATGGCTACACCTTC.

In this sample, this clonotype turned up a few times. This chain links TRBV6-2 or TRBV6-3 with TRBJ2-7; D is perhaps TRBD1 or TRBD2 (5 bases each). Trimming removed 4 bases at V and 3 bases at J, with 25 bases between. Germline values: CDR1 MNHEY, CDR2 SVGEGT. This CDR3 is built from 18 residues. CDR3 region: CASSSTGTTHRSFYEQYF. The CDR3 DNA reads as TGTGCCAGCAGTTCCACCGGGACCACACACCGCTCATTCTACGAGCAGTACTTC.

Many counts were recorded for this clonotype. The chain employs TRBV29-1 and TRBJ2-5; possible D gene TRBD1, 6 bases. Germline values: CDR1 SQVTM, CDR2 ANQGSEA. CDR3 length: 14 residues. V was clipped by 6 bases and J by 4 bases, with 18 bases between them. The CDR3 DNA reads TGCAGCGTCACATTACAGGGCGGAGGAGAGACCCAGTACTTC. Protein sequence: CSVTLQGGGETQYF.

The chain joins TRBV25-1 to TRBJ2-2; D unclear. This CDR3 is 12 amino acids long. The germline V gene encodes CDR1 MGHDK and CDR2 SYGVNS. V was clipped by 1 base and J by 6 bases, with 3 bases between them. In nucleotides, the CDR3 is TGTGCCAGCAGTGAATTCGCCGGGGAGCTGTTTTTT. Protein product: CASSEFAGELFF. Full variable domain (outside the CDR3, taken from reference TRBV25-1 and TRBJ2-2): EADIYQTPRYLVIGTGKKITLECSQTMGHDKMYWYQQDPGMELHLIHYSYGVNSTEKGDLSSESTVSRIRTEHFPLTLESARPSHTSQYLCASSEFAGELFFGEGSRLTVL.

This clonotype was seen at least ten times. This chain links TRBV7-2 with TRBJ2-7, with unresolved D. V lost 5 bases and J 1 base, leaving 12 bases between the germline ends. Germline assignment: CDR1 SGHTA and CDR2 FQGNSA. This CDR3 contains 14 residues. This chain's CDR3 is CASSHRTGSYEQYF. The CDR3 DNA reads TGTGCCAGCAGCCACCGGACGGGTTCCTACGAGCAGTACTTC. The full variable domain, in which reference TRBV7-2 and TRBJ2-7 provide the parts outside the CDR3, is GAGVSQSPSNKVTEKGKDVELRCDPISGHTALYWYRQSLGQGLEFLIYFQGNSAPDKSGLPSDRFSAERTGGSVSTLTIQRTQQEDSAVYLCASSHRTGSYEQYFGPGTRLTVT.

The chain uses TRBV5-1 and TRBJ2-5; the match to TRBD2 covers 8 bases. J was trimmed by 5 bases and V by 0 bases; bases with no gene match: 15. Germline CDR1 SGHRS, CDR2 YFSETQ. The CDR3 has 18 residues. CDR3 sequence: CASSLVTGTRGYGETQYF. The CDR3 DNA reads TGCGCCAGCAGCTTGGTGACCGGGACTAGAGGATATGGGGAGACCCAGTACTTC.

This clonotype was counted only a few times. V usage is TRBV10-3 and J usage is TRBJ1-2, with D uncertain. Per the germline V gene, CDR1 is ENHRY and CDR2 is SYGVKD. V lost 6 bases and J 5 bases, leaving 10 bases between the germline ends. This CDR3 contains 12 residues. The CDR3 DNA sequence: TGTGCCATCAGCTTCCAAGCTTATGGCTACACCTTC. Amino acids: CAISFQAYGYTF.

This clonotype was seen a few times. V is TRBV29-1 and J is TRBJ2-5; 9 nucleotides line up with TRBD1. Germline trimming cut 4 bases from V and 5 bases from J; bases unmatched to any gene: 8. This CDR3 has 14 residues. The V gene's germline CDR1 is SQVTM and CDR2 ANQGSEA. The CDR3 region is CSVGGTGLRETQYF. CDR3 DNA: TGCAGCGTTGGTGGGACAGGGCTTCGGGAGACCCAGTACTTC.

J is TRBJ2-4 and V is TRBV7-2; tentatively, D is TRBD1 or TRBD2 (5 bases each). This CDR3 spans 13 amino acids. Germline V gene lookup returns CDR1 SGHTA and CDR2 FQGNSA. Trimming took 0 bases from V and 8 from J, leaving 8 bases between them. CDR3 loop: CASSLAEGHIQYF. CDR3 in DNA: TGTGCCAGCAGCTTAGCCGAGGGACACATTCAGTACTTC.

Here the CDR3 DNA reads TGTGCCACCAGACAGGGGGACTTCTATGGCTACACCTTC. It specifies CATRQGDFYGYTF. J is TRBJ1-2 and V is TRBV27; 9 bases agree with TRBD1. The germline V gene has CDR1 MNHEY and CDR2 SMNVEV (reference sequence). The CDR3 loop spans 13 amino acids. With 10 bases clipped from V and 4 bases from J, the junction kept 7 bases outside the gene matches.

This clonotype was seen many times. The V gene is TRBV2, the J gene TRBJ2-7; D gene unclear. V was shortened by 7 bases and J by 0 bases, with 13 bases between the two germline ends. This CDR3 has 14 residues. Germline values: CDR1 SNHLY, CDR2 FYNNEI. In DNA form, the CDR3 reads TGTGCCAGCATCCCCGAGATGAGCTCCTACGAGCAGTACTTC. Its translation is CASIPEMSSYEQYF.

This clonotype has at least ten counts. The V and J genes are TRBV15 and TRBJ1-1; 8 bases agree with TRBD1. With 3 bases clipped from V and 0 bases from J, the junction kept 3 bases outside the gene matches. The CDR3 spans 15 residues. Germline CDR1 reads LNHNV; CDR2 reads YYDKDF (reference sequence). CDR3 region: CATSSRTGMNTEAFF. CDR3 nucleotides: TGTGCCACCAGCAGTAGGACAGGGATGAACACTGAAGCTTTCTTT.

In DNA, the CDR3 is TGTGCCACCAGTGACAGCGACTTGGGCGAGCAGTACTTC. It translates to CATSDSDLGEQYF. The chain has TRBV24-1 and TRBJ2-7; D gene ambiguous. V shed 4 bases and J shed 6 bases, with 12 bases lying between them. This CDR3 has 13 residues. Germline CDR1 and CDR2: KGHDR and SFDVKD.

This rearrangement joins TRBV7-2 to TRBJ2-5; possibly TRBD2 for D (6 bases). CDR3 length: 15 amino acids. From germline, CDR1 is SGHTA and CDR2 FQGNSA. Trimming pared 1 base from V and 1 base from J, leaving 10 bases between. CDR3 protein: CASSLVAGRQETQYF. CDR3 bases: TGTGCCAGCAGCTTAGTGGCGGGGCGCCAAGAGACCCAGTACTTC.

This clonotype was detected many times. V gene TRBV5-1 combines with J gene TRBJ2-5; weak D call: TRBD2 (6 bases). The CDR3 is 15 amino acids. Trimming shortened V by 0 bases and J by 5 bases, and 14 bases separated the two germline ends. Germline CDR1 and CDR2: SGHRS and YFSETQ. Written as DNA, the CDR3 is TGCGCCAGCAGCTTGGAGAAGAGGAGCGGGGAGACCCAGTACTTC. Protein sequence: CASSLEKRSGETQYF.

This clonotype was observed many times. The chain recombines TRBV5-6 with TRBJ2-4; TRBD1 matches at 8 bases. V lost 0 bases to trimming and J lost 0 bases; unmatched junction nucleotides: 11. The CDR3 runs 19 residues. The germline V gene encodes CDR1 SGHDT and CDR2 YYEEEE. The CDR3 region is CASSLGPGQGGVAKNIQYF. CDR3 coding DNA: TGTGCCAGCAGCTTGGGGCCCGGACAGGGCGGAGTAGCCAAAAACATTCAGTACTTC.

The chain recombines TRBV28 with TRBJ2-5; 9 bases line up with TRBD2. This CDR3 comprises 14 residues. Germline loops: CDR1 MDHEN, CDR2 SYDVKM. Trimming at V came to 7 bases and at J to 1 base, leaving 4 bases not matched to a gene. The CDR3 DNA reads TGTGCCAGCACCCGCGGGGGGGGCCAAGAGACCCAGTACTTC. Translation: CASTRGGGQETQYF.

In this sample, this clonotype turned up many times. This chain links TRBV7-2 with TRBJ1-1; 8 bases align to TRBD1. This CDR3 region has 15 residues. Germline CDR1 is SGHTA and CDR2 is FQGNSA. Losses at the gene ends were 2 bases for V and 4 bases for J; bases not matched to a gene: 6. CDR3 amino acids: CASSLNGQGFTEAFF. The DNA of the CDR3 is TGTGCCAGCAGCTTAAACGGACAGGGTTTCACTGAAGCTTTCTTT. The entire variable domain, with the rest obtained from reference TRBV7-2 and TRBJ1-1, is as follows: GAGVSQSPSNKVTEKGKDVELRCDPISGHTALYWYRQSLGQGLEFLIYFQGNSAPDKSGLPSDRFSAERTGGSVSTLTIQRTQQEDSAVYLCASSLNGQGFTEAFFGQGTRLTVV.

This clonotype was recorded at least ten times. V is TRBV6-5 and J is TRBJ1-2; D might be TRBD1 (6 bases). V lost 8 bases and J 4 bases, leaving 14 bases between the germline ends. CDR1 and CDR2 (germline): MNHEY, SVGAGI. The CDR3 contains 13 residues. For the CDR3, the DNA is TGTGCCAGCCTCTGGCAGGGGTTCTATGGCTACACCTTC. Amino acid sequence: CASLWQGFYGYTF.

DNA of the CDR3: TGTGCCTGGGGGGTCTTGGGACTTGAATACGAGCAGTACTTC. Encoded protein: CAWGVLGLEYEQYF. The chain joins TRBV30 to TRBJ2-7, with D possibly matching TRBD2 (6 bases). The CDR3 consists of 14 residues. Trimming removed 5 bases at V and 4 bases at J, with 18 bases between. Germline assignment: CDR1 GTSNPN and CDR2 SVGIG (reference sequence).

This clonotype was detected ten times or more. The chain has TRBV4-2 and TRBJ2-5, with TRBD2 identical over 12 bases. Per germline, CDR1 LGHNA and CDR2 YNFKEQ. V lost 4 bases and J lost 4; bases outside the gene matches: 10. The CDR3 totals 17 residues. CDR3 sequence reads: CASSPSGRLAGAETQYF. CDR3 coding DNA: TGTGCCAGCAGCCCTTCAGGTCGACTAGCGGGAGCAGAGACCCAGTACTTC.

This clonotype was seen a handful of times. V and J are TRBV20-1 and TRBJ1-1; TRBD1 aligns across 9 bases. CDR1 and CDR2 from the germline V gene are DFQATT and SNEGSKA (reference sequence). CDR3 length: 14 residues. V trimming: 6 bases; J trimming: 1 base; junction bases outside the gene matches: 6. The CDR3 DNA follows: TGCAGTGCGGGTAACAGGGGGCAGAACACTGAAGCTTTCTTT. This codes for CSAGNRGQNTEAFF.